This TCR beta chain was observed in a study of shared clonotypes between healthy human individuals. The V end lost 4 bases, the J end lost 2 bases, and 14 bases lay between the germline ends. CDR1 and CDR2 from the germline V gene are SEHNR and FQNEAQ (reference sequence). CDR3 length: 15 residues. The donors were adults (healthy and HIV-negative) with no recent acute infections or vaccinations. The protocol was immunoSEQ multiplex PCR, while the TCRdb copy is restricted to in-frame clones and leaves out a portion. The profile shows some 2,000,000 clones, over 85% of them singletons. The V and J genes are TRBV7-9 and TRBJ2-5; D could derive from TRBD1 or TRBD2 (6 bases each). Source material: naive CD4+ T cells sorted from blood. The subset denotes: CD45RA+ positively selected. This clonotype was sampled from a man between 18 and 35 years old in good health. The CDR3, as DNA: TGTGCCAGCAGCTACCTTCAGGGGACTCAAGAGACCCAGTACTTC. It encodes CASSYLQGTQETQYF.